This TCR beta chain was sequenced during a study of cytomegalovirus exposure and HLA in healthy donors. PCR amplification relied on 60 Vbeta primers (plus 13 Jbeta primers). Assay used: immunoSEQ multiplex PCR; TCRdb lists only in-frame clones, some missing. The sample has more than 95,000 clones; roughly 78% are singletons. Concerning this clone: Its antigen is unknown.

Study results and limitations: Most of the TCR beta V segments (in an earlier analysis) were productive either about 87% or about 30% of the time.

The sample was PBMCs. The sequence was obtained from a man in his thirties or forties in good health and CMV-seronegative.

In nucleotides, the CDR3 is TGTGCCACCAGCATTGGGAGGGACACTGAAGCTTTCTTT. This codes for CATSIGRDTEAFF. The chain combines TRBV15 with TRBJ1-1; D not resolved. CDR3 size: 13 residues. CDR1 and CDR2 from the germline V gene are LNHNV and YYDKDF (reference sequence). V was pared by 4 bases and J by 3 bases, with 9 bases between.